One sample yielded the 18 T cell receptor beta chains listed below, sequenced in a study of beta chain features in type 1 diabetes. Study-level results: Moderate yet significant TCRB CDR3 shortening was seen in Type 1 diabetes patients in all four CD4+ subsets.

Expressed TCRB transcripts were sequenced because the entire RNA isolate underwent reverse transcription. TCRdb's table, derived via immunoSEQ multiplex PCR, lists solely in-frame clones and lacks some. The table lists roughly 340,000 clones, 13% of them singletons. No cognate antigen is known for these TCRs. The sample comprised naive CD4+ T cells from blood. These receptors were obtained from a woman in her late teens or twenties with type 1 diabetes.

A few counts support this clone. The genes are TRBV28 and TRBJ2-3; no clear D gene. CDR3 length: 13 amino acids. Germline V gene data show CDR1 as MDHEN and CDR2 as SYDVKM. V was shortened by 5 bases and J by 6 bases, with 12 bases between the two germline ends. The CDR3 is CASSESQKDTQYF. In DNA form, the CDR3 reads TGTGCCAGCAGTGAAAGCCAAAAGGATACGCAGTATTTT.

J is TRBJ1-1 and V is TRBV5-1; D is possibly TRBD1 (6 bases). The CDR3 spans 16 residues. Trimming took 2 bases from V and 7 from J, leaving 21 bases between them. Germline V gene data show CDR1 as SGHRS and CDR2 as YFSETQ. The CDR3 DNA follows: TGCGCCAGCAGCTTTCGGGCAGGGGCGGGTTCGGTTGAAGCTTTCTTT. Protein: CASSFRAGAGSVEAFF.

The rearrangement uses TRBV9 and TRBJ1-1; no clear D. Per the germline V gene, CDR1 is SGDLS and CDR2 is YYNGEE. Trimming pared 0 bases from V and 0 bases from J, leaving 15 bases between. The CDR3 contains 17 residues. The CDR3 spells CASSVGVTATMNTEAFF. The DNA of the CDR3 is TGTGCCAGCAGCGTAGGAGTTACGGCCACTATGAACACTGAAGCTTTCTTT.

This clone has a handful of counts. A junction end diverges from the germline sequence, so it may reflect a read error. The CDR3 DNA is TGTGCCAGCAGCGTAGCGGGAGGGCAAGAGACCCAGTACTTC. The encoded protein is CASSVAGGQETQYF. The chain couples TRBV7-9 to TRBJ2-5; 11 bases map to TRBD2. The CDR3 has 14 amino acids. The germline V gene encodes CDR1 SEHNR and CDR2 FQNEAQ (reference sequence).

This clone has more than one count but fewer than ten. The gene calls are TRBV30 and TRBJ2-7; 16 nucleotides agree with TRBD2. Trimming at V came to 4 bases and at J to 4 bases, leaving 13 bases not matched to a gene. The CDR3 contains 18 residues. Germline assignment: CDR1 GTSNPN and CDR2 SVGIG (reference sequence). The CDR3 spells CAWIAPGLAGGGGYEQYF. CDR3 nucleotide sequence: TGTGCCTGGATAGCCCCGGGACTAGCGGGAGGGGGCGGGTACGAGCAGTACTTC.

This clone was observed a handful of times. The chain combines TRBV5-1 with TRBJ2-7; D is possibly TRBD2 (6 bases). With 6 bases removed from V and 2 bases from J, the gap between germline ends came to 12 bases. This CDR3 region has 13 residues. Germline V gene lookup returns CDR1 SGHRS and CDR2 YFSETQ. The DNA for the CDR3 is TGCGCCAGCAAATTAGCGGAGGCCTACGAGCAGTACTTC. Its protein is CASKLAEAYEQYF.

This clone has just a few counts. The V call is TRBV28, the J call TRBJ2-7; a possible D gene is TRBD1 (5 bases). The CDR3 has 15 amino acids. V was shortened by 10 bases and J by 5 bases, with 24 bases between the two germline ends. Germline loops: CDR1 MDHEN, CDR2 SYDVKM. CDR3: CATHQRGASVDEQYF. The CDR3 DNA is TGTGCCACCCACCAAAGGGGCGCATCGGTTGACGAGCAGTACTTC.

This rearrangement joins TRBV5-4 to TRBJ2-3, with D maybe TRBD2 (5 bases). This CDR3 comprises 14 residues. Trimming removed 4 bases from V and 4 bases from J, with 13 bases in between. From germline, CDR1 is SGHNT and CDR2 YYREEE (reference sequence). The CDR3 region is CASSPSLRADTQYF. CDR3 coding DNA: TGTGCCAGCAGCCCGTCCCTGAGGGCAGATACGCAGTATTTT.

The chain joins TRBV7-3 to TRBJ2-2; D ambiguous. V was trimmed by 2 bases and J by 1 base, leaving 8 bases between them. The CDR3 consists of 15 residues. Germline loops: CDR1 SGHTA, CDR2 FQGTGA. The chain's CDR3 is CASSLRGKNTGELFF. The CDR3 nucleotides read TGTGCCAGCAGCTTACGAGGCAAGAACACCGGGGAGCTGTTTTTT.

The rearrangement links TRBV5-1 to TRBJ1-1; D remains ambiguous. Trimming removed 0 bases at V and 2 bases at J, with 5 bases between. CDR3 length: 13 amino acids. Germline CDR1 reads SGHRS; CDR2 reads YFSETQ. The CDR3 loop is CASSLELNTEAFF. The CDR3 DNA follows: TGCGCCAGCAGCTTGGAACTCAACACTGAAGCTTTCTTT.

The rearrangement joins TRBV6-1 to TRBJ2-3, with TRBD2 matching over 10 bases. V trimming: 4 bases; J trimming: 2 bases; junction bases outside the gene matches: 6. Germline V gene data show CDR1 as MNHNS and CDR2 as SASEGT. This CDR3 region has 16 residues. CDR3 sequence (DNA): TGTGCCAGCAGTGGGGCTAGCGGGAGTACCACAGATACGCAGTATTTT. The encoded protein is CASSGASGSTTDTQYF.

The gene calls are TRBV9 and TRBJ1-1; 8 bases fit TRBD1. The length of the CDR3 is 14 residues. Germline V gives CDR1 SGDLS, CDR2 YYNGEE. Trimming cost V 7 bases and J 1 base; bases outside gene matches: 6. The CDR3 nucleotides read TGTGCCAGCCAGACCGGGACAGGGAACACTGAAGCTTTCTTT. Encoded protein: CASQTGTGNTEAFF.

There are a few counts of this clone. The chain has TRBV7-9 and TRBJ2-7; 15 bases line up with TRBD2. Per the germline V gene, CDR1 is SEHNR and CDR2 is FQNEAQ (reference sequence). This CDR3 comprises 17 residues. The ends lost 5 bases at V and 3 bases at J; junction bases unmatched: 8. This CDR3 is CASSHDTGLAGGYEQYV. The CDR3 DNA is TGTGCCAGCAGCCATGATACGGGACTAGCGGGGGGCTACGAGCAGTACGTC.

The rearrangement joins TRBV2 to TRBJ2-3; D remains unclear. The V end lost 2 bases, the J end lost 0 bases, and 6 bases lay between the germline ends. CDR1 is SNHLY, CDR2 FYNNEI, per germline. This CDR3 is built from 14 residues. As DNA, the CDR3 is TGTGCCAGCAGTGAACGACTCAGCACAGATACGCAGTATTTT. Translated, it gives CASSERLSTDTQYF.

This clone was recorded a few times. V usage is TRBV9 and J usage is TRBJ2-7; tentatively, D is TRBD2 (6 bases). The germline V gene has CDR1 SGDLS and CDR2 YYNGEE. The CDR3 extends over 14 amino acids. The germline V and J ends were trimmed by 0 bases and 4 bases, with 11 bases remaining between them. The CDR3, as DNA: TGTGCCAGCAGCGTAGAAACTAGCCCATACGAGCAGTACGTC. Encoded protein: CASSVETSPYEQYV.

V usage is TRBV7-8 and J usage is TRBJ1-2; TRBD1 matches at 10 bases. Germline V gene lookup returns CDR1 SGHVS and CDR2 FQNEAQ. The V and J ends lost 3 bases and 0 bases, in that order; junction bases with no gene match: 10. This CDR3 region has 18 residues. CDR3 amino acids: CASSLTGGSTRTNYGYTF. As DNA, the CDR3 is TGTGCCAGCAGCTTGACAGGGGGCTCTACCAGAACTAACTATGGCTACACCTTC.

In this sample, this clone turned up a few times. CDR3 loop: CSVEHFNYGYTF. CDR3 nucleotide sequence: TGCAGCGTTGAACACTTTAACTATGGCTACACCTTC. The chain recombines TRBV29-1 with TRBJ1-2, with D unclear. The CDR3 length is 12 residues. Germline assignment: CDR1 SQVTM and CDR2 ANQGSEA. Trimming took 2 bases from V and 1 from J, leaving 5 bases between them.

J is TRBJ2-1 and V is TRBV15; 13 bases are a match to TRBD2. The trim removed 1 base at V and 7 bases at J, leaving 7 bases unmatched. This CDR3 has 17 amino acids. Germline assignment: CDR1 LNHNV and CDR2 YYDKDF (reference sequence). This CDR3 reads CATSRGGTSGVENEQFF. CDR3 coding DNA: TGTGCCACCAGCAGAGGGGGGACTAGCGGGGTAGAGAATGAGCAGTTCTTC. The variable domain in full, with the rest retrieved from reference TRBV15 and TRBJ2-1, is DAMVIQNPRYQVTQFGKPVTLSCSQTLNHNVMYWYQQKSSQAPKLLFHYYDKDFNNEADTPDNFQSRRPNTSFCFLDIRSPGLGDTAMYLCATSRGGTSGVENEQFFGPGTRLTVL.